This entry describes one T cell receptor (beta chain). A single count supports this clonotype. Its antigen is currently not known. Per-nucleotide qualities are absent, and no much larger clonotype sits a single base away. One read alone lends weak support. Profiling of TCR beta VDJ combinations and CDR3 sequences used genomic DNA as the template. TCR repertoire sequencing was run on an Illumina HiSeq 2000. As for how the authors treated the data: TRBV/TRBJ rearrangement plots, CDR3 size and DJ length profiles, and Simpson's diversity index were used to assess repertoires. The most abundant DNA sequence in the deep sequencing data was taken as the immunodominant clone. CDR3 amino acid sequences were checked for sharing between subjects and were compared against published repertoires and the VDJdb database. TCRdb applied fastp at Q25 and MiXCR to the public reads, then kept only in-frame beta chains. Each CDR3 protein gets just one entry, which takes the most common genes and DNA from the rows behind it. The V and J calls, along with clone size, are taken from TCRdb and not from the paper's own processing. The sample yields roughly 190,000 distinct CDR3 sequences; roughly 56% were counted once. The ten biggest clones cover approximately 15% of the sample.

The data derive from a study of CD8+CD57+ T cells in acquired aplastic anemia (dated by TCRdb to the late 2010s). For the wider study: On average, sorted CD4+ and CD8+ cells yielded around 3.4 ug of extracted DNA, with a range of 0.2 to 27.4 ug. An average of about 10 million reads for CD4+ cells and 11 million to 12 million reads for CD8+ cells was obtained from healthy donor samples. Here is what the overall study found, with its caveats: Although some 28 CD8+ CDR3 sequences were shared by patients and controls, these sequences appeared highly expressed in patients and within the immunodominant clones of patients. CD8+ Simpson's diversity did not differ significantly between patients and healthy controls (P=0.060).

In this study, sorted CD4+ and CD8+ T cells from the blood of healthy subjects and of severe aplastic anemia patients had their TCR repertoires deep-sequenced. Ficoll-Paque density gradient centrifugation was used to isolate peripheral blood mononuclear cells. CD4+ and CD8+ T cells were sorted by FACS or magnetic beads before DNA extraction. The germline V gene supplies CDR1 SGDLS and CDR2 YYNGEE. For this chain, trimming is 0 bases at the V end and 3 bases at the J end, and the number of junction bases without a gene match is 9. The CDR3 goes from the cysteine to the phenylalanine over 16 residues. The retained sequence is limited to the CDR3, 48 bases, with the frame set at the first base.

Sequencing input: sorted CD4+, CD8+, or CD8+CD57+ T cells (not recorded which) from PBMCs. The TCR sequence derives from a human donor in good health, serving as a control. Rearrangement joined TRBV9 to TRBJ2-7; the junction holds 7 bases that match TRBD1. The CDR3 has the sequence CASSVGQGTVFYEQYF. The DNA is TGTGCCAGCAGCGTAGGACAGGGCACCGTCTTCTACGAGCAGTACTTC.